One T cell receptor beta chain is described in this entry. One entry per CDR3 protein, called by TCRdb with MiXCR from the 5' RACE reads. This sample has some 1,600,000 distinct CDR3 sequences; around a third occur once, and the top ten carry 0.25% to 0.3%. This record comes from a study of identical twins. V shed 1 base and J 2 bases; nucleotides not matched to a gene: 5. The CDR3 extends over 16 amino acids. Germline V gene data show CDR1 as SEHNR and CDR2 as FQNEAQ (reference sequence). V gene TRBV7-9 combines with J gene TRBJ2-3, with 8 positions matching TRBD2. This receptor was identified in a newborn girl in good health. The sample comprised cord blood. The CDR3 DNA is TGTGCCAGCAGCTTAGAGGGACTAGTTCTCACAGATACGCAGTATTTT. Amino acids: CASSLEGLVLTDTQYF.